The 17 T cell receptor beta chains in this list originate from one sample, sequenced in a study of early T cells in non-severe SARS-CoV-2 infection. TCRdb independently ran MiXCR on the 5' RACE reads; one entry per CDR3 protein. The sample consists of 20,000 to 25,000 distinct CDR3 sequences, about 4% of them appearing once. What was sequenced was whole blood. The receptors were sampled from an adult who was a healthcare worker with PCR-confirmed SARS-CoV-2 infection or an uninfected control (not recorded which).

V and J are TRBV5-5 and TRBJ2-1, with D unresolved. Germline loops: CDR1 SGHKS, CDR2 YYEKEE (reference sequence). The CDR3 totals 15 residues. Between the trimmed V and J ends, which lost 5 bases and 1 base, there was a span of 13 bases. For the CDR3, the DNA is TGTGCCAGCAGTCCCCATGTCGGTTCCTACAATGAGCAGTTCTTC. Protein sequence: CASSPHVGSYNEQFF.

This CDR3 is CASSSQHLAPGELFF. The CDR3 nucleotides read TGTGCCAGCAGCTCGCAACACCTAGCCCCCGGGGAGCTGTTTTTT. This chain links TRBV7-2 with TRBJ2-2; TRBD2 might be the D (5 bases). The CDR3 totals 15 residues. The germline CDR1 and CDR2 sequences are SGHTA and FQGNSA. Between the trimmed V and J ends, which lost 4 bases and 6 bases, there was a span of 15 bases.

This clonotype was recorded many times. This chain uses TRBV12-3 or TRBV12-4 with TRBJ2-1, with D perhaps matching TRBD1 (6 bases). CDR3 length: 13 residues. The V gene lost 5 bases and the J gene lost 6 bases, with 11 bases spanning the gap. CDR3 amino acids: CASSTGQFNEQFF. CDR3 DNA sequence: TGTGCCAGCAGTACTGGACAGTTCAATGAGCAGTTCTTC.

This clonotype was detected ten times or more. This chain connects TRBV20-1 to TRBJ1-5, with D tentatively TRBD1 (5 bases). V was cut by 2 bases and J by 5 bases, with 22 bases left in between. The CDR3 totals 17 residues. The germline V gene encodes CDR1 DFQATT and CDR2 SNEGSKA (reference sequence). In DNA, the CDR3 is TGCAGTGCTAGACCCCGCCCCAGACGGGGCCTACATCAGCCCCAGCATTTT. Protein: CSARPRPRRGLHQPQHF.

The table lists this clonotype with a few counts. The J gene is TRBJ1-1, the V gene TRBV20-1; 8 bases fit TRBD1. CDR3 length: 12 amino acids. After removal of 6 bases from V and 7 bases from J, the junction contained 7 bases not matched to a gene. The germline V gene has CDR1 DFQATT and CDR2 SNEGSKA (reference sequence). The CDR3 loop reads CSARQGMSEAFF. The CDR3 nucleotides read TGCAGTGCCCGACAGGGGATGAGTGAAGCTTTCTTT.

This clonotype was seen ten or more times. The chain links TRBV6-2 or TRBV6-3 to TRBJ2-7; D is possibly TRBD2 (5 bases). Germline V CDR1 and CDR2: MNHEY, SVGEGT. The V end lost 7 bases, the J end lost 2 bases, and 9 bases lay between the germline ends. This CDR3 is 12 amino acids long. CDR3 DNA: TGTGCCAGCACCGGGCGGGCCTACGAGCAGTACTTC. Protein: CASTGRAYEQYF.

In this sample, this clonotype turned up many times. The chain combines TRBV11-2 with TRBJ2-1; D call uncertain. Germline V lookup: CDR1 SGHAT, CDR2 FQNNGV. The length of the CDR3 is 11 residues. With 4 bases removed from V and 6 bases from J, the gap between germline ends came to 4 bases. CDR3 nucleotides: TGTGCCAGCAGCTCTATCAATGAGCAGTTCTTC. Residues: CASSSINEQFF.

This clonotype has ten or more counts. V is TRBV5-6 and J is TRBJ2-5; D is unresolved. Germline CDR1 is SGHDT and CDR2 is YYEEEE. The CDR3 is made up of 12 amino acids. V was trimmed by 3 bases and J by 5 bases, leaving 8 bases between them. The CDR3 reads CASSWVEETQYF. CDR3 sequence (DNA): TGTGCCAGCAGCTGGGTTGAGGAGACCCAGTACTTC.

This sequence joins TRBV11-3 and TRBJ2-7; D remains unclear. Trimming removed 6 bases from V and 0 bases from J, with 15 bases in between. This CDR3 contains 15 residues. Germline V gene lookup returns CDR1 SGHNT and CDR2 YENEEA. As DNA, the CDR3 is TGTGCCAGCAGTCAAGGACGAGCGACCTCCTACGAGCAGTACTTC. Translating it yields CASSQGRATSYEQYF.

The CDR3 loop reads CASSLATSGGSVDTQYF. Here the CDR3 DNA reads TGTGCCAGCAGCTTAGCCACTAGCGGGGGTAGTGTTGATACGCAGTATTTT. V is TRBV7-2 and J is TRBJ2-3; 11 bases line up with TRBD2. This CDR3 spans 17 amino acids. Germline V gene data show CDR1 as SGHTA and CDR2 as FQGNSA. The ends lost 0 bases at V and 6 bases at J; junction bases unmatched: 8.

This clonotype was picked up a small number of times. The V call is TRBV20-1, the J call TRBJ1-1; D gene ambiguous. The germline gives CDR1 DFQATT, CDR2 SNEGSKA (reference sequence). V lost 0 bases, J lost 0 bases, and 14 bases lay in between. This CDR3 has 16 residues. The CDR3 sequence is CSARDQAVLLNTEAFF. The CDR3 DNA sequence: TGCAGTGCTAGAGATCAGGCTGTCCTTTTGAACACTGAAGCTTTCTTT.

CDR3 residues: CASSQNYGYTF. CDR3 bases: TGTGCCAGCAGTCAAAACTATGGCTACACCTTC. The chain combines TRBV6-2 or TRBV6-3 with TRBJ1-2; D ambiguous. Trimming took off 5 bases at V and 2 bases at J, with 3 bases between the two ends. CDR1 MNHEY and CDR2 SVGEGT come from the germline V gene. The CDR3 has 11 amino acids.

This clonotype has a count of ten or more. V and J are TRBV30 and TRBJ1-1; D gene uncertain. Germline V gives CDR1 GTSNPN, CDR2 SVGIG (reference sequence). V dropped 4 bases and J dropped 1 base, with 10 bases sitting between them. This CDR3 region has 13 residues. CDR3 nucleotides: TGTGCCTGGAATTTGGGAGGGAACACTGAAGCTTTCTTT. It yields the protein CAWNLGGNTEAFF.

The chain links TRBV6-1 to TRBJ1-2; TRBD1 aligns across 9 bases. The CDR3 has 14 residues. After removal of 6 bases from V and 2 bases from J, the junction contained 4 bases not matched to a gene. Germline V gives CDR1 MNHNS, CDR2 SASEGT. CDR3 nucleotide sequence: TGTGCCAGCAGCCAGGGACAGGGAAACTATGGCTACACCTTC. As protein: CASSQGQGNYGYTF.

This clonotype was picked up many times. The V call is TRBV5-6, the J call TRBJ1-1, with 7 bases that match TRBD1. The CDR3 is made up of 15 amino acids. Trimming removed 4 bases from V and 2 bases from J; junction bases left unmatched: 8. Per germline, CDR1 SGHDT and CDR2 YYEEEE. The CDR3: CASSGEGAVNTEAFF. The CDR3 region has the DNA TGTGCCAGCAGCGGCGAGGGGGCGGTAAACACTGAAGCTTTCTTT.

The table lists this clonotype with many counts. The chain uses TRBV11-2 and TRBJ1-1; no firm D call. The CDR3 covers 15 residues. Germline CDR1 and CDR2: SGHAT and FQNNGV. V lost 5 bases, J lost 0 bases, and 13 bases lay in between. This chain's CDR3 is CASSHRAGMNTEAFF. Here the CDR3 DNA reads TGTGCCAGCAGCCACCGGGCGGGCATGAACACTGAAGCTTTCTTT. Supplemented by reference TRBV11-2 and TRBJ1-1, the full variable domain reads EAGVAQSPRYKIIEKRQSVAFWCNPISGHATLYWYQQILGQGPKLLIQFQNNGVVDDSQLPKDRFSAERLKGVDSTLKIQPAKLEDSAVYLCASSHRAGMNTEAFFGQGTRLTVV.

The V call is TRBV4-2, the J call TRBJ2-5; 7 bases fit TRBD2. Per germline, CDR1 LGHNA and CDR2 YNFKEQ. The CDR3 runs 16 residues. Trimming cost V 1 base and J 2 bases; bases outside gene matches: 7. CDR3 amino acids: CASSQGQLAIQETQYF. Written as DNA, the CDR3 is TGTGCCAGCAGCCAAGGACAACTAGCGATACAAGAGACCCAGTACTTC.